The 15 T cell receptor beta chains presented below share a single source sample, sequenced in a study of blood T cell repertoires in COVID-19. This table comes from immunoSEQ multiplex PCR, and its TCRdb copy is limited to in-frame clones, with some not included. In the table there are around 64,000 clones, around 85% of which are singletons. Sequenced sample: peripheral blood. These receptors were taken from a woman older than 75 with acute or convalescent COVID-19.

The J gene is TRBJ1-1, the V gene TRBV5-6; TRBD1 matches at 7 bases. V lost 4 bases, J lost 5 bases, and 5 bases stayed unmatched. Germline values: CDR1 SGHDT, CDR2 YYEEEE. The CDR3 has 13 residues. The CDR3 bases are TGTGCCAGCAGCCAGCCAGGGGGAACTGAAGCTTTCTTT. This encodes CASSQPGGTEAFF.

The chain combines TRBV7-6 with TRBJ2-1; D might be TRBD2 (6 bases). In germline, CDR1 is SGHVS, CDR2 FNYEAQ. Trimming stripped 1 base from V and 0 bases from J, with 22 bases between. There are 20 residues in the CDR3. DNA of the CDR3: TGTGCCAGCAGCTTAGGGGCGGGGAGACATAACCCGAGCTCCTACAATGAGCAGTTCTTC. This codes for CASSLGAGRHNPSSYNEQFF.

The chain couples TRBV14 to TRBJ2-7; 7 bases fit TRBD1. Germline V lookup: CDR1 SGHDN, CDR2 FVKESK. The CDR3 covers 17 residues. After removal of 4 bases from V and 4 bases from J, the junction contained 16 bases not matched to a gene. The CDR3 loop is CASSLGPARGRRYEQYF. DNA of the CDR3: TGTGCCAGCAGCCTCGGACCGGCTAGGGGGCGTAGATACGAGCAGTACTTC.

This rearrangement joins TRBV5-1 to TRBJ1-1; D is perhaps TRBD1 (6 bases). The CDR3 consists of 16 residues. V lost 4 bases to trimming and J lost 0 bases, with 16 bases between them. Germline V gene sequence: CDR1 SGHRS, CDR2 YFSETQ. CDR3 in DNA: TGCGCCAGCAGCCCCGGGACACCTCCATTGAACACTGAAGCTTTCTTT. Translating it yields CASSPGTPPLNTEAFF.

The genes are TRBV28 and TRBJ2-3, with TRBD2 matching over 7 bases. CDR3 length: 15 residues. Germline V gene lookup returns CDR1 MDHEN and CDR2 SYDVKM. Losses at the gene ends were 6 bases for V and 7 bases for J; bases not matched to a gene: 13. In DNA form, the CDR3 reads TGTGCCAGCAGCTCGGGGGACTATATTTTACATACGCAGTATTTT. Protein: CASSSGDYILHTQYF.

The V call is TRBV5-1, the J call TRBJ2-2; TRBD2 agrees at 13 bases. Germline V CDR1 and CDR2: SGHRS, YFSETQ. Trimming at V came to 2 bases and at J to 4 bases, leaving 5 bases not matched to a gene. The CDR3 length is 17 residues. CDR3 region: CASSFGGLAGSTGELFF. CDR3 nucleotide sequence: TGCGCCAGCAGCTTCGGGGGACTAGCGGGAAGCACCGGGGAGCTGTTTTTT. The whole variable domain, remainder taken from reference TRBV5-1 and TRBJ2-2, is KAGVTQTPRYLIKTRGQQVTLSCSPISGHRSVSWYQQTPGQGLQFLFEYFSETQRNKGNFPGRFSGRQFSNSRSEMNVSTLELGDSALYLCASSFGGLAGSTGELFFGEGSRLTVL.

The chain has TRBV3-1 (or the pseudogene TRBV3-2) and TRBJ2-1; tentative D call: TRBD2 (6 bases). The germline V gene encodes CDR1 LGHDT and CDR2 YNNKEL (reference sequence). The CDR3 extends over 16 amino acids. Trimming took off 1 base at V and 10 bases at J, with 20 bases between the two ends. The CDR3: CASSQVGGARNREQFF. CDR3 nucleotide sequence: TGTGCCAGCAGCCAAGTTGGAGGGGCCCGTAATAGGGAGCAGTTCTTC.

V usage is TRBV6-6 and J usage is TRBJ1-2; 8 bases match TRBD1. The CDR3 contains 14 residues. Looked up from germline, CDR1 is MNHNY and CDR2 is SVGAGI (reference sequence). J was trimmed by 6 bases and V by 2 bases; bases with no gene match: 5. Here the CDR3 DNA reads TGTGCCAGCAGTTACCCAGGGGGCGCAGATGGCTACACCTTC. Residues: CASSYPGGADGYTF.

This clone was seen a few times. V usage is TRBV4-2 and J usage is TRBJ2-5, with 11 bases identical to TRBD1. The V and J ends lost 4 bases and 5 bases, in that order; junction bases with no gene match: 6. The CDR3 is 15 residues long. Looked up from germline, CDR1 is LGHNA and CDR2 is YNFKEQ. CDR3 bases: TGTGCCAGCAGCCGCAGGGACAGGGGGGAGGAGACCCAGTACTTC. Translating gives CASSRRDRGEETQYF.

The rearrangement joins TRBV6-2 or TRBV6-3 to TRBJ1-5; no definite D call. This CDR3 spans 14 amino acids. Trimming took 2 bases from V and 5 from J, leaving 10 bases between them. CDR1 MNHEY and CDR2 SVGEGT come from the germline V gene. The CDR3 sequence is CASSYSGPHQPQHF. In DNA, the CDR3 is TGTGCCAGCAGTTACAGTGGCCCCCATCAGCCCCAGCATTTT.

This sequence joins TRBV3-1 (or the pseudogene TRBV3-2) and TRBJ1-2; D is possibly TRBD1 (5 bases). V lost 4 bases and J 6 bases, leaving 15 bases between the germline ends. The CDR3 has 14 amino acids. The germline CDR1 and CDR2 sequences are LGHDT and YNNKEL (reference sequence). CDR3 amino acids: CASSPSGGFNGYTF. CDR3 sequence (DNA): TGTGCCAGCAGCCCCTCGGGGGGGTTCAATGGCTACACCTTC.

The chain carries TRBV3-1 (or the pseudogene TRBV3-2) and TRBJ2-5, with 9 bases identical to TRBD1. With V trimmed by 5 bases and J by 5 bases, 12 bases remained unmatched. The CDR3 contains 16 residues. Germline V gene sequence: CDR1 LGHDT, CDR2 YNNKEL (reference sequence). The CDR3 spells CASSLIRGQGLETQYF. The CDR3 bases are TGTGCCAGCAGCTTAATCAGGGGACAGGGACTGGAGACCCAGTACTTC.

The gene calls are TRBV7-2 and TRBJ2-5, with D tentatively TRBD2 (5 bases). The ends were cut back, 5 bases at V and 4 bases at J, with 11 bases in the middle. Germline CDR1 reads SGHTA; CDR2 reads FQGNSA. The CDR3 is made up of 13 amino acids. This CDR3 is CASSGRATETQYF. For the CDR3, the DNA is TGTGCCAGCAGCGGGCGGGCGACAGAGACCCAGTACTTC. Looking up the rest from reference TRBV7-2 and TRBJ2-5 gives the full variable domain: GAGVSQSPSNKVTEKGKDVELRCDPISGHTALYWYRQSLGQGLEFLIYFQGNSAPDKSGLPSDRFSAERTGGSVSTLTIQRTQQEDSAVYLCASSGRATETQYFGPGTRLLVL.

This clone showed up just a few times. The chain uses TRBV7-2 and TRBJ2-4; no definite D call. There are 14 residues in the CDR3. Germline-derived CDR1 and CDR2 are SGHTA and FQGNSA. The ends were cut back, 2 bases at V and 0 bases at J, with 5 bases in the middle. This CDR3 is CASSLSPAKNIQYF. In DNA form, the CDR3 reads TGTGCCAGCAGCTTAAGCCCAGCCAAAAACATTCAGTACTTC.

This chain links TRBV6-5 with TRBJ1-5; a possible D gene is TRBD1 (6 bases). Trimming removed 2 bases at V and 5 bases at J, with 10 bases between. Germline V gene data show CDR1 as MNHEY and CDR2 as SVGAGI. The CDR3 loop spans 14 amino acids. CDR3: CASSYGTIDQPQHF. The CDR3, as DNA: TGTGCCAGCAGTTACGGGACAATTGATCAGCCCCAGCATTTT.